This T cell receptor beta chain was sequenced during a study of neurological immune-mediated disorders. The CDR3 has 13 amino acids. Germline V lookup: CDR1 SQVTM, CDR2 ANQGSEA. The V gene lost 2 bases and the J gene lost 4 bases, with 10 bases spanning the gap. Sample time point: technical triplicate 1. One entry per CDR3 protein results from TCRdb running MiXCR on the 5' RACE reads. Of fewer than 30,000 distinct CDR3 sequences detected, 13% appear once; the ten largest clones hold less than 6%. This clonotype was seen at least ten times. Sequenced: CD4+ T cells from blood. The chain links TRBV29-1 to TRBJ2-3; D is perhaps TRBD1 (6 bases). The clonotype comes from a female donor with HTLV-1-associated myelopathy (HAM/TSP). This chain's CDR3 is CSVEQGMADTQYF. The CDR3 DNA sequence: TGCAGCGTTGAACAGGGGATGGCAGATACGCAGTATTTT.